This T cell receptor beta chain was obtained from a study of liver allograft versus peripheral blood T cells. Study-wide background: In transplanted livers, T cell receptor repertoires were compared with those found in the recipients' peripheral blood.

MiXCR was run by TCRdb on the reads, yielding one entry per CDR3 protein. The sample shows 7,400 or so distinct CDR3 sequences, around a sixth of them seen only once. By its share, this clonotype is medium-sized. This receptor was taken from a human patient who had a liver transplant. Some of these T cells may belong to the graft donor.

CDR3 in amino acids: CASSPSGGPLSTDTQYF. CDR3 in DNA: TGTGCCAGCAGTCCTAGCGGGGGGCCGTTAAGCACAGATACGCAGTATTTT. The gene calls are TRBV6-1 and TRBJ2-3, with 11 bases aligning to TRBD2. Germline CDR1 reads MNHNS; CDR2 reads SASEGT. Losses at the gene ends were 5 bases for V and 0 bases for J; bases not matched to a gene: 7. The CDR3 spans 17 residues.